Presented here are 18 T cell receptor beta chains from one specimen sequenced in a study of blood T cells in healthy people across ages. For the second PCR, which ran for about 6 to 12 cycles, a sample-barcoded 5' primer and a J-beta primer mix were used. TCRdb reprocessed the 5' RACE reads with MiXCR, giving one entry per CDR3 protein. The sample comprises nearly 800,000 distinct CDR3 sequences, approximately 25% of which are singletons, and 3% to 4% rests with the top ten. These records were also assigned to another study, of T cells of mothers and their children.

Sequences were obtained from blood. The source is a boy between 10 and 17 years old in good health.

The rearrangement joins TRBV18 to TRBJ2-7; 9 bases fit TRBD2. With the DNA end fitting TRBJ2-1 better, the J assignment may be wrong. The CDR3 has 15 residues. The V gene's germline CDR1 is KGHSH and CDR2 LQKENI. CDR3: CASCQSGGRYNEQFF. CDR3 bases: TGTGCCAGCTGCCAGAGCGGGGGGCGGTACAATGAGCAGTTCTTC.

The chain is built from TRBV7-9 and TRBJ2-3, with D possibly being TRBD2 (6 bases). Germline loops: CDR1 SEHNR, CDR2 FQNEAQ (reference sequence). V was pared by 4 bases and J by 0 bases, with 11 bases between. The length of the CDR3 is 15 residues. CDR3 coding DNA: TGTGCCAGCAGCTCAAGCGGGTTTAGCACAGATACGCAGTATTTT. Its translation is CASSSSGFSTDTQYF.

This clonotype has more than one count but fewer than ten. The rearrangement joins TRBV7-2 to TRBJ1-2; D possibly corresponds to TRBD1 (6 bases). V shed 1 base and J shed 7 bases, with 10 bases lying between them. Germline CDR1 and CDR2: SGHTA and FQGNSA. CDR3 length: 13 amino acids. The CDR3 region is CASSLDRDVGYTF. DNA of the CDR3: TGTGCCAGCAGCTTAGACAGGGACGTTGGCTACACCTTC.

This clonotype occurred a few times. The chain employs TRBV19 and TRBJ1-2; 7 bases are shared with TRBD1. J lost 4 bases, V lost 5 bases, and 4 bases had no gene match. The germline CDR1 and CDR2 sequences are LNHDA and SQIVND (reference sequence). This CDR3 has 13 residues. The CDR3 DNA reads TGTGCCAGTAGTCGACAGGGTACCTATGGCTACACCTTC. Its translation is CASSRQGTYGYTF.

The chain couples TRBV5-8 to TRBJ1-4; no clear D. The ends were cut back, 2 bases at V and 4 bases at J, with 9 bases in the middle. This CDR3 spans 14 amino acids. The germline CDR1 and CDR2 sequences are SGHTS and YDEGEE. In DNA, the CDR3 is TGTGCCAGCAGCTTACTGCAGGTTAATGAAAAACTGTTTTTT. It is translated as CASSLLQVNEKLFF.

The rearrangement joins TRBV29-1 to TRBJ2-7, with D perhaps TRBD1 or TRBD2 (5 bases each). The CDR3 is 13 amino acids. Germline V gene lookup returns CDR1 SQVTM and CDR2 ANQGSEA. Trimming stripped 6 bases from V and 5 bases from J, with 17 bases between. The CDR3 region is CSVIEGRANEQYF. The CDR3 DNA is TGCAGCGTAATCGAGGGCAGGGCCAACGAGCAGTACTTC.

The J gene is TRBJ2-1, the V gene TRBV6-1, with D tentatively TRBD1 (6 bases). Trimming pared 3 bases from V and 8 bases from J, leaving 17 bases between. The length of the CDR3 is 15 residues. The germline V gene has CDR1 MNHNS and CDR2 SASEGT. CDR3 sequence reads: CASSDSGTTIDEQFF. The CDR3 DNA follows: TGTGCCAGCAGTGACTCCGGGACAACGATTGATGAGCAGTTCTTC.

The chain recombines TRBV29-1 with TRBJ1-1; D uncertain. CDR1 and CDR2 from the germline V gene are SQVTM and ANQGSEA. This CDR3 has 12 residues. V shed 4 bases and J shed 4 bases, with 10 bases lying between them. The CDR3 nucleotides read TGCAGCGTTGTAGGAGACTCCACTGAAGCTTTCTTT. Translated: CSVVGDSTEAFF.

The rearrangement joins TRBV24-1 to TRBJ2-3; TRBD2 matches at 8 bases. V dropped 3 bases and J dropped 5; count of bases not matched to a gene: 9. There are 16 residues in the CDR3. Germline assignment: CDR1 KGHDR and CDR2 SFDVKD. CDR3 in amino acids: CATSDPTGLAGDTQYF. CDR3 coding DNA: TGTGCCACCAGTGATCCCACGGGGCTAGCGGGAGATACGCAGTATTTT.

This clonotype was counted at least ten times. CDR3 region: CASSRTENYGYTF. The CDR3 DNA is TGTGCCAGCAGTCGGACCGAAAACTATGGCTACACCTTC. This chain links TRBV12-3 or TRBV12-4 with TRBJ1-2; D ambiguous. The V gene lost 5 bases and the J gene lost 2 bases, with 9 bases spanning the gap. The CDR3 is 13 amino acids.

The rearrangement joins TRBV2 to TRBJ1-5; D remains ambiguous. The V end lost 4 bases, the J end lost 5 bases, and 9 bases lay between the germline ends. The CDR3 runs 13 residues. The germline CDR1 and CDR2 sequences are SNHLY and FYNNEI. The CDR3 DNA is TGTGCCAGCAGTGCAACGAGACATCAGCCCCAGCATTTT. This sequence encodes CASSATRHQPQHF.

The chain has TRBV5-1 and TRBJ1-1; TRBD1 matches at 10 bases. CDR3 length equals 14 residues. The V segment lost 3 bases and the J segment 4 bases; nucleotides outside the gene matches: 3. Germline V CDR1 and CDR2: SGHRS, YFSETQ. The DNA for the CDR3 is TGCGCCAGCAGCTGGGACAGGGGTGGCACTGAAGCTTTCTTT. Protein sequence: CASSWDRGGTEAFF.

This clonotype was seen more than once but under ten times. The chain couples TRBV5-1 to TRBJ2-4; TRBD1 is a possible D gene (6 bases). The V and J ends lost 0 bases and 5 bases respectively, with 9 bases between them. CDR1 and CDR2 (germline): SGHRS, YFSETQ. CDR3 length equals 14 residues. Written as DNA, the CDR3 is TGCGCCAGCAGCTTGGGACAGGCGGAAAACATTCAGTACTTC. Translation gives CASSLGQAENIQYF. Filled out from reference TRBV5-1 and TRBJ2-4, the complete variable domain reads KAGVTQTPRYLIKTRGQQVTLSCSPISGHRSVSWYQQTPGQGLQFLFEYFSETQRNKGNFPGRFSGRQFSNSRSEMNVSTLELGDSALYLCASSLGQAENIQYFGAGTRLSVL.

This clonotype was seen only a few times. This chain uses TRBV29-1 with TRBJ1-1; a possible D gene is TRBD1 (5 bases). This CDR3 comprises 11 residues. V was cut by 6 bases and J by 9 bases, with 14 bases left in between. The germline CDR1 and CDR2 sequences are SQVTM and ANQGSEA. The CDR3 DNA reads TGCAGCGTCCCTAAGGGGAGTCAAGCTTTCTTT. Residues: CSVPKGSQAFF. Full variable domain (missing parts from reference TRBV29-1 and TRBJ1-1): SAVISQKPSRDICQRGTSLTIQCQVDSQVTMMFWYRQQPGQSLTLIATANQGSEATYESGFVIDKFPISRPNLTFSTLTVSNMSPEDSSIYLCSVPKGSQAFFGQGTRLTVV.

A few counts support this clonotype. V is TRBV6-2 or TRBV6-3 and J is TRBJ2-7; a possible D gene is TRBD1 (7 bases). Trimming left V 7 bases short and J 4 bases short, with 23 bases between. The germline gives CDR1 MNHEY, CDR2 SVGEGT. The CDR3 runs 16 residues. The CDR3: CASTDPAGQRIYEQYF. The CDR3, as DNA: TGTGCCAGCACCGACCCCGCGGGACAGAGAATTTACGAGCAGTACTTC.

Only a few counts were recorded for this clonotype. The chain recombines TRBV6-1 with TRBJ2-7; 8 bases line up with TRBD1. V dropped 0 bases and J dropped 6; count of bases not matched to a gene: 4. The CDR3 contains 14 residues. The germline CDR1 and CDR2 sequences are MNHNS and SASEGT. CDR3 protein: CASSEARGRLEQYF. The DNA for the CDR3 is TGTGCCAGCAGTGAAGCCAGGGGGCGACTCGAGCAGTACTTC.

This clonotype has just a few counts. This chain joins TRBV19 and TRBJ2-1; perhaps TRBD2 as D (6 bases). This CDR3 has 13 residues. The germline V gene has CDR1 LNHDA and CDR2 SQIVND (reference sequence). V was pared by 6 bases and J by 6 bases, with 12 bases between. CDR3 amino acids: CASSPGGLNEQFF. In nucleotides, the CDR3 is TGTGCCAGTAGCCCCGGGGGACTCAATGAGCAGTTCTTC.

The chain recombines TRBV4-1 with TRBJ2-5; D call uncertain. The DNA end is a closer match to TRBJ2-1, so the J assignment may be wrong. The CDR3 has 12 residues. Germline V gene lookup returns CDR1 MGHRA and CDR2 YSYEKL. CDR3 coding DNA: TGCGCCAGCAGCCAAGATCTCGATGAGCAGTTCTTC. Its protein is CASSQDLDEQFF.